The 19 T cell receptor beta chains in this list originate from one sample, sequenced in a study of sequential checkpoint blockade in melanoma. This sample's treatment: randomized to nivolumab then ipilimumab (arm A) or the reverse (arm B). Data came from immunoSEQ multiplex PCR; TCRdb stores just in-frame clones and leaves some out. The sample has tens of thousands of clones, over 60% seen once. Source: CD8+ T cells sorted from blood (inferred from file names), taken from a patient given nivolumab and ipilimumab in sequence. These receptors were obtained from a human donor with melanoma.

V usage is TRBV9 and J usage is TRBJ1-2; 7 bases align to TRBD1. After removal of 0 bases from V and 3 bases from J, the junction contained 5 bases not matched to a gene. The CDR3 length is 15 residues. Germline CDR1 SGDLS, CDR2 YYNGEE. The CDR3, as DNA: TGTGCCAGCAGCGTAGAGACAGGGTATGACTATGGCTACACCTTC. This gives the protein CASSVETGYDYGYTF.

This chain connects TRBV5-4 to TRBJ1-1; 7 nucleotides line up with TRBD1. Trimming at V came to 2 bases and at J to 3 bases, leaving 7 bases not matched to a gene. The germline V gene has CDR1 SGHNT and CDR2 YYREEE (reference sequence). This CDR3 region has 15 residues. CDR3 coding DNA: TGTGCCAGCAGCTTACTAGGGACAGACCACACTGAAGCTTTCTTT. It encodes CASSLLGTDHTEAFF.

This clone came up once. V is TRBV7-2 and J is TRBJ2-1; 7 bases are a match to TRBD2. The CDR3 length is 15 residues. Germline V gene data show CDR1 as SGHTA and CDR2 as FQGNSA. The trim removed 2 bases at V and 4 bases at J, leaving 5 bases unmatched. CDR3 amino acids: CASSLLGGGYNEQFF. The CDR3 nucleotides read TGTGCCAGCAGCTTATTAGGCGGGGGATACAATGAGCAGTTCTTC.

The J gene is TRBJ2-7, the V gene TRBV4-1, with 7 bases fitting TRBD1. V dropped 5 bases and J dropped 0; count of bases not matched to a gene: 4. This CDR3 comprises 14 residues. Germline V gene lookup returns CDR1 MGHRA and CDR2 YSYEKL. The CDR3 coding sequence is TGCGCCAGCAGCTTGACAGGGAACTCCTACGAGCAGTACTTC. It specifies CASSLTGNSYEQYF.

V and J are TRBV4-2 and TRBJ2-3, with a weak D call TRBD2 (5 bases). Germline V gene sequence: CDR1 LGHNA, CDR2 YNFKEQ. CDR3 length: 12 amino acids. V was cut by 3 bases and J by 5 bases, with 6 bases left in between. The CDR3 loop is CASSHEGDTQYF. CDR3 nucleotide sequence: TGTGCCAGCAGCCACGAGGGAGATACGCAGTATTTT.

The chain links TRBV4-3 to TRBJ2-1; 10 bases fit TRBD2. Germline lookup yields CDR1 LGHNA and CDR2 YSLEER. The junction had 17 bases not matched to a gene; V was cut back by 4 bases and J by 5 bases. The CDR3 sequence is 19 residues long. The CDR3 DNA sequence: TGCGCCAGCAGCCTCCGGGTGGGGGGGCTAGCGGGGGATGACAATGAGCAGTTCTTC. This codes for CASSLRVGGLAGDDNEQFF.

The chain links TRBV4-1 to TRBJ2-1; 10 positions agree with TRBD1. CDR3 length equals 17 residues. The germline gives CDR1 MGHRA, CDR2 YSYEKL. V lost 0 bases and J lost 2; bases outside the gene matches: 4. The CDR3: CASSQEGDRGPYNEQFF. The CDR3 coding sequence is TGCGCCAGCAGCCAAGAAGGCGACAGGGGGCCCTACAATGAGCAGTTCTTC.

V gene TRBV10-3 combines with J gene TRBJ1-5; possible D gene TRBD1, 5 bases. Between the trimmed V and J ends, which lost 4 bases and 7 bases, there was a span of 17 bases. The CDR3 is 15 residues long. In germline, CDR1 is ENHRY, CDR2 SYGVKD. CDR3: CAISVSGAGGQPQHF. The CDR3 DNA is TGTGCCATCAGTGTATCCGGGGCAGGAGGGCAGCCCCAGCATTTT.

V is TRBV9 and J is TRBJ2-1; D possibly corresponds to TRBD2 (5 bases). Trimming cost V 4 bases and J 0 bases, with 11 bases left between them. Germline V lookup: CDR1 SGDLS, CDR2 YYNGEE. CDR3 size: 15 residues. The CDR3 nucleotides read TGTGCCAGCAGCCCCAGGAGGCACTCCTACAATGAGCAGTTCTTC. It specifies CASSPRRHSYNEQFF. The whole variable domain, remainder taken from reference TRBV9 and TRBJ2-1, is DSGVTQTPKHLITATGQRVTLRCSPRSGDLSVYWYQQSLDQGLQFLIQYYNGEERAKGNILERFSAQQFPDLHSELNLSSLELGDSALYFCASSPRRHSYNEQFFGPGTRLTVL.

The chain carries TRBV28 and TRBJ1-1; 8 bases match TRBD1. The CDR3 has 16 amino acids. Unmatched junction bases numbered 3, after V lost 0 bases and J lost 0 bases. Per the germline V gene, CDR1 is MDHEN and CDR2 is SYDVKM. This CDR3 reads CASSLWWTGLNTEAFF. In DNA, the CDR3 is TGTGCCAGCAGTTTATGGTGGACAGGGTTGAACACTGAAGCTTTCTTT.

The J gene is TRBJ2-3, the V gene TRBV7-9; TRBD2 aligns across 10 bases. With V trimmed by 6 bases and J by 0 bases, 6 bases remained unmatched. This CDR3 contains 16 residues. Germline V gene data show CDR1 as SEHNR and CDR2 as FQNEAQ (reference sequence). The CDR3 DNA is TGTGCCAGCAGTGCCCTACTAGCGGGGAGCACAGATACGCAGTATTTT. Translating gives CASSALLAGSTDTQYF.

This clone was picked up a small number of times. The genes are TRBV10-3 and TRBJ2-2; 10 nucleotides align to TRBD2. V lost 8 bases, J lost 10 bases, and 16 bases stayed unmatched. CDR3 length: 16 amino acids. Germline V gives CDR1 ENHRY, CDR2 SYGVKD. The CDR3 here is CAISTPGLALAEELFF. For the CDR3, the DNA is TGTGCCATCTCCACCCCGGGACTAGCGTTGGCGGAGGAGCTGTTTTTT.

The chain couples TRBV12-5 to TRBJ1-2, with 9 bases fitting TRBD1. Losses at the gene ends were 1 base for V and 2 bases for J; bases not matched to a gene: 2. CDR3 size: 15 residues. Germline V lookup: CDR1 LGHNT, CDR2 FRNRAP. CDR3 sequence reads: CASGLGDRENYGYTF. CDR3 DNA: TGTGCTAGTGGTTTGGGGGACAGGGAGAACTATGGCTACACCTTC.

CDR3 protein: CASSPAARTGKTYEQYF. Here the CDR3 DNA reads TGTGCCAGCAGTCCCGCGGCCAGGACAGGGAAAACATACGAGCAGTACTTC. The V call is TRBV28, the J call TRBJ2-7, with 8 bases that match TRBD1. There are 17 residues in the CDR3. In germline, CDR1 is MDHEN, CDR2 SYDVKM. Trimming at V came to 5 bases and at J to 4 bases, leaving 16 bases not matched to a gene.

The rearrangement links TRBV5-5 to TRBJ2-7, with 9 bases fitting TRBD1. CDR1 SGHKS and CDR2 YYEKEE come from the germline V gene (reference sequence). The CDR3 spans 16 residues. V dropped 0 bases and J dropped 4; count of bases not matched to a gene: 8. The CDR3 spells CASSLGSGTGFYEQYF. CDR3 nucleotides: TGTGCCAGCAGCTTGGGATCAGGGACAGGGTTTTACGAGCAGTACTTC.

The chain recombines TRBV4-1 with TRBJ1-2; TRBD1 is a possible D gene (5 bases). This CDR3 has 16 amino acids. The V end was cut by 1 base, the J end by 3 bases, with 15 bases between. Looked up from germline, CDR1 is MGHRA and CDR2 is YSYEKL. The CDR3 DNA reads as TGCGCCAGCAGCCAAGTGTCTAGGGGCTTGGACTATGGCTACACCTTC. Translation: CASSQVSRGLDYGYTF.

This clone has only one observation. This chain joins TRBV28 and TRBJ2-7; 11 nucleotides align to TRBD1. The CDR3 sequence is 16 residues long. After removal of 3 bases from V and 6 bases from J, the junction contained 10 bases not matched to a gene. The V gene's germline CDR1 is MDHEN and CDR2 SYDVKM. The CDR3 reads CASSLPDGTGGFEQYF. The CDR3 bases are TGTGCCAGCAGTTTGCCCGACGGGACAGGGGGGTTCGAGCAGTACTTC.

The chain has TRBV7-9 and TRBJ2-7, with D perhaps matching TRBD1 (6 bases). CDR3 length equals 14 residues. Germline values: CDR1 SEHNR, CDR2 FQNEAQ (reference sequence). V shed 3 bases and J shed 5 bases, with 14 bases lying between them. CDR3 sequence (DNA): TGTGCCAGCAGCTTCCCCCCCCCAGGGGACGAGCAGTACTTC. It yields the protein CASSFPPPGDEQYF. The full variable domain, completed using reference TRBV7-9 and TRBJ2-7, is DTGVSQNPRHKITKRGQNVTFRCDPISEHNRLYWYRQTLGQGPEFLTYFQNEAQLEKSRLLSDRFSAERPKGSFSTLEIQRTEQGDSAMYLCASSFPPPGDEQYFGPGTRLTVT.

The chain joins TRBV4-3 to TRBJ1-1; D ambiguous. Germline lookup yields CDR1 LGHNA and CDR2 YSLEER. The CDR3 extends over 18 amino acids. V was trimmed by 0 bases and J by 3 bases, leaving 20 bases between them. The CDR3 loop reads CASSQESLGRWLDTEAFF. CDR3 DNA sequence: TGCGCCAGCAGCCAAGAATCCTTAGGCAGGTGGCTGGACACTGAAGCTTTCTTT.